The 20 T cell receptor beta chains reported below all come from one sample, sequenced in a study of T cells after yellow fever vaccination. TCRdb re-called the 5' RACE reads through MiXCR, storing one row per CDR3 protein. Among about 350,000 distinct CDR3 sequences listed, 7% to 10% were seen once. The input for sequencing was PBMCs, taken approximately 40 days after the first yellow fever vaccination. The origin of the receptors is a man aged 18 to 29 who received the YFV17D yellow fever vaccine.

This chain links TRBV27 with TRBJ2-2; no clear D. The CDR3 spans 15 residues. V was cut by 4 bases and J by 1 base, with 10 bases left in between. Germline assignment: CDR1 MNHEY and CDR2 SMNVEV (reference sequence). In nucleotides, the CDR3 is TGTGCCAGCAGTTCAAGACCGCTGAACACCGGGGAGCTGTTTTTT. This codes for CASSSRPLNTGELFF.

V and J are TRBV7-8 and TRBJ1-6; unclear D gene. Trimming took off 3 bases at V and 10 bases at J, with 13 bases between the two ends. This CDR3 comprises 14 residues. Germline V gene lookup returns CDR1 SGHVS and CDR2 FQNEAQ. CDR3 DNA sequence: TGTGCCAGCAGCTTTTCCGGGTTAGAATCACCCCTCCACTTT. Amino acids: CASSFSGLESPLHF.

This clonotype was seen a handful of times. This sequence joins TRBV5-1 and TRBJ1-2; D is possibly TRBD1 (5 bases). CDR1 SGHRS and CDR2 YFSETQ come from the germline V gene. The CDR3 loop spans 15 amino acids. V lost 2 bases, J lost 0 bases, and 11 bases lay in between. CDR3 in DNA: TGCGCCAGCAGCTTCGACAGTACAGCTAACTATGGCTACACCTTC. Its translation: CASSFDSTANYGYTF.

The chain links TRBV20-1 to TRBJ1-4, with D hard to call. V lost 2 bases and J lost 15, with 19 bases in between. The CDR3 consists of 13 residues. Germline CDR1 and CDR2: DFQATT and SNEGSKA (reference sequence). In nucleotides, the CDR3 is TGCAGTGCTAGAATGGCGGTCGGCAGGTCGTTGTTTTTT. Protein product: CSARMAVGRSLFF.

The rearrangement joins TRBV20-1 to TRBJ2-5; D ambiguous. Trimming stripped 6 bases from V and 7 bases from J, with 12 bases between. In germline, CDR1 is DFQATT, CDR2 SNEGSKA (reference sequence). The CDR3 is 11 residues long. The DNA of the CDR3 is TGCAGTGCCAGGAGCATAGGGACCCAGTACTTC. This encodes CSARSIGTQYF.

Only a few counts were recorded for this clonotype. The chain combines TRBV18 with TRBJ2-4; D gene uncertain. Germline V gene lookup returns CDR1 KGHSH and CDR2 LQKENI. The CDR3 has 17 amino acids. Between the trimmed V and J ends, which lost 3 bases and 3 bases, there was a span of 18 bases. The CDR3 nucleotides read TGTGCCAGCTCACCGAAAGGACGTCTCCTTAGCAAAAACATTCAGTACTTC. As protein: CASSPKGRLLSKNIQYF.

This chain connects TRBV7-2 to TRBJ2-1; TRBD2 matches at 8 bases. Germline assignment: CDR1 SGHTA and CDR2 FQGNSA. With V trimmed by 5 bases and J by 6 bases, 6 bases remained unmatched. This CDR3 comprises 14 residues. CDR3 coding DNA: TGTGCCAGCAGCCCGCGGGAGGTTCGCAATGAGCAGTTCTTC. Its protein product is CASSPREVRNEQFF.

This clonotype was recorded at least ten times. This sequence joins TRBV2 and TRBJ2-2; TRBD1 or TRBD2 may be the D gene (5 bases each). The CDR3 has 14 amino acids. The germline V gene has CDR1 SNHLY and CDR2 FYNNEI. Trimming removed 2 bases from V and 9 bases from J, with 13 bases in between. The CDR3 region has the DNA TGTGCCAGCAGTGAATCGGTGGGGGACCGGGAGCTGTTTTTT. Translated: CASSESVGDRELFF.

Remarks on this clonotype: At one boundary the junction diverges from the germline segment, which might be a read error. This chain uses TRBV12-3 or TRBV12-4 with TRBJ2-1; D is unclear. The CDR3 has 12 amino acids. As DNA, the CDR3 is TGTGCCAGCAGCAAGGGCGCCGATGACTGGGCCTTC. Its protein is CASSKGADDWAF.

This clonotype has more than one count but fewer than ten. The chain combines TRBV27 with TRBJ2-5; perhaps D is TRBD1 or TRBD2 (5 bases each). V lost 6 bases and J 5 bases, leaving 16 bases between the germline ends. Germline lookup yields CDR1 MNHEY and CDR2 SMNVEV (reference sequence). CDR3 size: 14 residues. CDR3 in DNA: TGTGCCAGCAGGCCGGGCCCTGAGGGGGAGACCCAGTACTTC. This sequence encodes CASRPGPEGETQYF.

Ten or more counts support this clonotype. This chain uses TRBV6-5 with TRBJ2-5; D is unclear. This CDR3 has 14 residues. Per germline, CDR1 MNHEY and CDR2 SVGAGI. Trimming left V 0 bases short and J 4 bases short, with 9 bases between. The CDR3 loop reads CASSYSLRTETQYF. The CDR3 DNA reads TGTGCCAGCAGTTACTCTCTTCGGACAGAGACCCAGTACTTC.

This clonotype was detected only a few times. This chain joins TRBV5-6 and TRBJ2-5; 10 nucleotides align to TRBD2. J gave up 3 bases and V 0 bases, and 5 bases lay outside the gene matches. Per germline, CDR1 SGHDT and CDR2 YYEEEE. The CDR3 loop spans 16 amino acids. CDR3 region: CASSLASLAGEETQYF. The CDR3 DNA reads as TGTGCCAGCAGCTTGGCGAGTCTAGCGGGGGAAGAGACCCAGTACTTC. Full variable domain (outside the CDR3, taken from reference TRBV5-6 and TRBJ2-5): DAGVTQSPTHLIKTRGQQVTLRCSPKSGHDTVSWYQQALGQGPQFIFQYYEEEERQRGNFPDRFSGHQFPNYSSELNVNALLLGDSALYLCASSLASLAGEETQYFGPGTRLLVL.

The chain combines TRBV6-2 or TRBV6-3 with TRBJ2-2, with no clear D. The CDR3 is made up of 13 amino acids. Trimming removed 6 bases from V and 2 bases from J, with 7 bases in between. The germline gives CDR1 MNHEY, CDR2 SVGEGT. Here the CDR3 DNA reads TGTGCCAGCAGGACACCTAACACCGGGGAGCTGTTTTTT. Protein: CASRTPNTGELFF.

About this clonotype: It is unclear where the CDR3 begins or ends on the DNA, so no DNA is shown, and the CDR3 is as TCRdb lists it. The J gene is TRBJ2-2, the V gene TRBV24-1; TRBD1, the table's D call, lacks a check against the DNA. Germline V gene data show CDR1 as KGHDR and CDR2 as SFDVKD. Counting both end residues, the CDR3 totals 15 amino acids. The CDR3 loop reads CATSTSGQGTGELFF.

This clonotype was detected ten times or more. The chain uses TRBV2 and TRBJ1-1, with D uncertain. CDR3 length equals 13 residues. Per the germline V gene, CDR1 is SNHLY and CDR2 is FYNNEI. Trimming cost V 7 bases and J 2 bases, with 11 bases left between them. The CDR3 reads CASTPAPNTEAFF. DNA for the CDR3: TGTGCCAGCACCCCGGCCCCTAACACTGAAGCTTTCTTT.

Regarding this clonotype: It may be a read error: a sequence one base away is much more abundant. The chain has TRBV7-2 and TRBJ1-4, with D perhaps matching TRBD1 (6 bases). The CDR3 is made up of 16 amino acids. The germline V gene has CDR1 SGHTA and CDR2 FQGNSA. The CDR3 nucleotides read TGTTCCAGCAGCTTAGGGGGTGGACGGGCGAATGAAAAACTGTTTTTT. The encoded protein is CSSSLGGGRANEKLFF.

The CDR3 region is CSAASNNEQFF. The CDR3 DNA sequence: TGCAGTGCCGCCTCAAACAATGAGCAGTTCTTC. The chain uses TRBV20-1 and TRBJ2-1; D is undetermined. V was trimmed by 6 bases and J by 5 bases, leaving 8 bases between them. The CDR3 totals 11 residues. In germline, CDR1 is DFQATT, CDR2 SNEGSKA (reference sequence).

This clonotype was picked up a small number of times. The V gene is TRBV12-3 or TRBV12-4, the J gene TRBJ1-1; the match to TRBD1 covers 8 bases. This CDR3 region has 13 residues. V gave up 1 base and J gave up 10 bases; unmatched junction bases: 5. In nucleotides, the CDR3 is TGTGCCAGCAGTTTAGAGACAGGGGAAGGAGCTTTCTTT. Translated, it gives CASSLETGEGAFF.

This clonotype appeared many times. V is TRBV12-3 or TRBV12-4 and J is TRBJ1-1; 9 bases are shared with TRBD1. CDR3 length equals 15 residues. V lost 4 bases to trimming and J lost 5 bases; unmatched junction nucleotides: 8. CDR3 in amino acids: CASSWGQGGSTEAFF. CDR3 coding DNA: TGTGCCAGCAGTTGGGGACAGGGCGGATCAACTGAAGCTTTCTTT.

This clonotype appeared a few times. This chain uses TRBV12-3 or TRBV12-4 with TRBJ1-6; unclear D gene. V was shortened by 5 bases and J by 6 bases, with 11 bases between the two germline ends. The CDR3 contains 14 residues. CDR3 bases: TGTGCCAGCAGTCCGGGGTCGGGTAATTCACCCCTCCACTTT. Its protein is CASSPGSGNSPLHF.